This T cell receptor (beta chain) was obtained from a study of identifying expanded T cells in peripheral blood. General study points: Clone count variance between approximately two-week samples rose with total template count.

The CDR3 contains 13 residues. The J segment lost 5 bases and the V segment lost 3 bases, leaving 3 bases of the junction unmatched. Germline V gene sequence: CDR1 SGHRS, CDR2 YFSETQ. For this clone: Its antigen is unidentified.

Some clones are missing from TCRdb's copy, which holds only in-frame ones; the method was immunoSEQ multiplex PCR. Among about 91,000 clones listed, roughly 88% were seen once. The receptor comes from a person aged 18-69 years in good health. The sequenced material came from blood. This sequence joins TRBV5-1 and TRBJ2-7; 9 bases map to TRBD1. The CDR3 reads CASSWTGADEQYF. CDR3 in DNA: TGCGCCAGCAGCTGGACAGGGGCGGACGAGCAGTACTTC.